Shown below are 4 T cell receptor beta chains from a single sample sequenced in a study of T cells in tumors after PD-1 blockade. Only in-frame clones appear in the TCRdb table, and some are missing; sequencing was by immunoSEQ multiplex PCR. The sample has about 48,000 clones, roughly 80% seen once. The material sequenced was PBMCs, taken before anti-PD-1 treatment. The receptors come from a human donor with basal cell carcinoma.

The CDR3 bases are TGTGCCAGCAGTTTAGAGCGGGGGGGCCGGGAGACCCAGTACTTC. This gives the protein CASSLERGGRETQYF. The J gene is TRBJ2-5, the V gene TRBV27; 10 nucleotides align to TRBD2. Per germline, CDR1 MNHEY and CDR2 SMNVEV (reference sequence). CDR3 length: 15 amino acids. V gave up 2 bases and J gave up 5 bases; unmatched junction bases: 5.

V is TRBV7-9 and J is TRBJ2-1; D is unresolved. CDR1 and CDR2 (germline): SEHNR, FQNEAQ (reference sequence). The CDR3 extends over 18 amino acids. Trimming took 5 bases from V and 0 from J, leaving 20 bases between them. In nucleotides, the CDR3 is TGTGCCAGCAGCCCCCACCGCAGTTTCTCGAGCTCCTACAATGAGCAGTTCTTC. Translated, it gives CASSPHRSFSSSYNEQFF.

For the CDR3, the DNA is TGTGCCAGCGCCGGGACAGGAGGAAATCAGCCCCAGCATTTT. It codes for CASAGTGGNQPQHF. The rearrangement uses TRBV19 and TRBJ1-5, with TRBD1 matching 8 bases. CDR3 length: 14 amino acids. Germline CDR1 LNHDA, CDR2 SQIVND (reference sequence). Unmatched junction bases numbered 8, after V lost 9 bases and J lost 4 bases. The full variable domain, completed using reference TRBV19 and TRBJ1-5, is DGGITQSPKYLFRKEGQNVTLSCEQNLNHDAMYWYRQDPGQGLRLIYYSQIVNDFQKGDIAEGYSVSREKKESFPLTVTSAQKNPTAFYLCASAGTGGNQPQHFGDGTRLSIL.

The CDR3 spells CASSVTQATNEKLFF. The CDR3 DNA is TGTGCCAGCAGCGTAACTCAAGCAACTAATGAAAAACTGTTTTTT. The chain recombines TRBV7-9 with TRBJ1-4; D call uncertain. Trimming stripped 5 bases from V and 0 bases from J, with 10 bases between. Germline CDR1 and CDR2: SEHNR and FQNEAQ (reference sequence). CDR3 length: 15 amino acids.